These T cell receptor beta chains were read from a single sample in a study of blood T cell repertoires in COVID-19. Here immunoSEQ multiplex PCR was the method, and the copy in TCRdb shows in-frame clones only, minus some. The sample yields 150,000 to 200,000 clones, more than 75% seen once. Sequencing was performed on PBMCs or T cells enriched from blood (not recorded which). These receptor sequences come from a woman aged 45-65 years who had recovered from COVID-19. CDR3s include the opening cysteine and the closing phenylalanine or tryptophan. A D gene is named only where the DNA matches it firmly. Some rows mark clone size as missing; the rest say once, few, many or name a class of expanded clone.

15	-	TRBV5-1	few	TRBJ1-2	TGCGCCAGCAGCTGGGACAATTTGGGGGATTATGGCTACACCTTC	CASSWDNLGDYGYTF
15	-	TRBV9	-	TRBJ2-1	TGTGCCAGCAGCGTAGCGGCGGTATCCTACAATGAGCAGTTCTTC	CASSVAAVSYNEQFF
15	-	TRBV6-1	-	TRBJ1-2	TGTGCCAGCAGTGAAAAATGGGAGGGGAGCTATGGCTACACCTTC	CASSEKWEGSYGYTF
14	-	TRBV19	-	TRBJ2-1	TGTGCCAGTAAAGCAGGGGAGACCTACAATGAGCAGTTCTTC	CASKAGETYNEQFF
16	-	TRBV11-3	once	TRBJ2-1	TGTGCCAGCAGCACCCGGGGCGGGGACCTCGGCCATGAGCAGTTCTTC	CASSTRGGDLGHEQFF
13	-	TRBV6-2/TRBV6-3	-	TRBJ2-7	TGTGCCAGCACCCCCCTCCCCGGCGGGGAGCAGTACTTC	CASTPLPGGEQYF
18	TRBD1	TRBV19	-	TRBJ1-2	TGTGCCAGTAGTACAGATCCGGGACAGCGAGTCGGGGACTATGGCTACACCTTC	CASSTDPGQRVGDYGYTF
15	TRBD1	TRBV5-1	once	TRBJ1-5	TGCGCCAGCAGCTTACAGGGGCAAAGCAATCAGCCCCAGCATTTT	CASSLQGQSNQPQHF
13	-	TRBV7-2	-	TRBJ2-5	TGTGCCAGCAGCTTGGGACTTCAAGAGACCCAGTACTTC	CASSLGLQETQYF
15	-	TRBV29-1	-	TRBJ1-1	TGCAGCGTTACCGATGGGTGGGCGGGGAATACTGAAGCTTTCTTT	CSVTDGWAGNTEAFF
16	TRBD1	TRBV6-1	-	TRBJ1-3	TGTGCCAGCAGTGGCAGGGACAGGACCTCTGGAAACACCATATATTTT	CASSGRDRTSGNTIYF
13	-	TRBV2	-	TRBJ2-7	TGTGCCAGCAGAACCGAGGGCTCCTACGAGCAGTACTTC	CASRTEGSYEQYF
15	TRBD1	TRBV11-3	-	TRBJ2-1	TGTGCCAGCAGCTTAACTAGGCAGGGGGTGAGTGAGCAGTTCTTC	CASSLTRQGVSEQFF
14	-	TRBV15	-	TRBJ2-7	TGTGCCACCAGCAGAGATATTCCAACCCAGGAGCAGTACTTC	CATSRDIPTQEQYF
15	TRBD1	TRBV27	-	TRBJ2-1	TGTGCCAGCAGTTTGACAGGGAACTCCTACAATGAGCAGTTCTTC	CASSLTGNSYNEQFF
16	TRBD1	TRBV4-2	many	TRBJ2-3	TGTGCCAGCAGCCTCTCCGGGACAGGGCAAACAGATACGCAGTATTTT	CASSLSGTGQTDTQYF
15	-	TRBV4-2	-	TRBJ2-2	TGTGCCAGCAGCCAAGAATCGGGGATCACCGGGGAGCTGTTTTTT	CASSQESGITGELFF
12	-	TRBV15	few	TRBJ2-7	TGTGCCACCAGCCGACAAGCGGACGAGCAGTACTTC	CATSRQADEQYF
15	TRBD1	TRBV6-2/TRBV6-3	few	TRBJ2-7	TGTGCCAGCAGTGTAACAGGGGCCACCTCCTACGAGCAGTACTTC	CASSVTGATSYEQYF
15	-	TRBV5-5	-	TRBJ2-1	TGTGCCAGCAGCTTGCGCGGGAACCCCTACAATGAGCAGTTCTTC	CASSLRGNPYNEQFF
17	-	TRBV28	-	TRBJ1-6	TGTGCCAGCAGATACCGCGGAGGGGTAGGCTATAATTCACCCCTCCACTTT	CASRYRGGVGYNSPLHF
18	TRBD2	TRBV4-2	-	TRBJ2-2	TGTGCCAGCAGCCCAAGGGCCGCGGGGACTAGCAACACCGGGGAGCTGTTTTTT	CASSPRAAGTSNTGELFF
11	-	TRBV12-3/TRBV12-4	-	TRBJ1-2	TGTGCCAGCGTCTTGGGAGATGGCTACACCTTC	CASVLGDGYTF
18	TRBD1	TRBV14	-	TRBJ1-2	TGTGCCAGCAGCCAAGCCGGGACAGGGGGCGCTGGGGACTATGGCTACACCTTC	CASSQAGTGGAGDYGYTF
14	TRBD1	TRBV18	-	TRBJ2-5	TGTGCCAGCTCACCCGGGACAGCACAAGAGACCCAGTACTTC	CASSPGTAQETQYF
15	-	TRBV7-2	-	TRBJ2-5	TGTGCCAGCAGCTTATCTGTCGCGGTTCAAGAGACCCAGTACTTC	CASSLSVAVQETQYF
14	-	TRBV7-9	-	TRBJ1-2	TGTGCCAGCAGCTTAGAAGACTGGGACTATGGCTACACCTTC	CASSLEDWDYGYTF
15	TRBD1	TRBV18	-	TRBJ1-5	TGTGCCAGCTCACCCGAGGACAGGGTTAATCAGCCCCAGCATTTT	CASSPEDRVNQPQHF
10	-	TRBV6-5	-	TRBJ2-1	TGTGCCAGCTCCCGGGGGGAGCAGTTCTTC	CASSRGEQFF
18	TRBD1	TRBV6-1	-	TRBJ1-5	TGTGCCAGCAGTGACCTATACCCGACAACAGGGGTGGTTCAGCCCCAGCATTTT	CASSDLYPTTGVVQPQHF
13	TRBD1	TRBV12-3/TRBV12-4	-	TRBJ2-7	TGTGCCAGCAGTTTGGACAGGCTTTGGGAGCAGTACTTC	CASSLDRLWEQYF
14	-	TRBV24-1	-	TRBJ2-7	TGTGCCACCAGTGATCAAGGGGCGATTGGCGAGCAGTACTTC	CATSDQGAIGEQYF
16	-	TRBV6-2/TRBV6-3	-	TRBJ2-1	TGTGCCAGCAGTTACAGCCCCTCTGGCTCCTACAATGAGCAGTTCTTC	CASSYSPSGSYNEQFF
15	TRBD1	TRBV5-5	few	TRBJ1-4	TGTGCCAGCAGCTCCCGCAGACAGGGAAGTGAAAAACTGTTTTTT	CASSSRRQGSEKLFF
15	-	TRBV19	-	TRBJ1-4	TGTGCCAGTACTAGCGAACATGGGGTTCGTGAAAAACTGTTTTTT	CASTSEHGVREKLFF
16	-	TRBV6-5	-	TRBJ1-6	TGTGCCAGCAGTTACAGCCAGGGATCCTATAATTCACCCCTCCACTTT	CASSYSQGSYNSPLHF
12	-	TRBV5-1	-	TRBJ2-5	TGCGCCAGCACTTCCTCGCAAGAGACCCAGTACTTC	CASTSSQETQYF
13	-	TRBV5-1	-	TRBJ1-2	TGCGCCAGCAGCTTTTCAGGGGCGAATGGCTACACCTTC	CASSFSGANGYTF
19	TRBD2	TRBV3-1/TRBV3-2	-	TRBJ2-4	TGTGCCAGCAGCCTCCTGACTAGCGGGAGGGCCGGGACCAAAAACATTCAGTACTTC	CASSLLTSGRAGTKNIQYF
16	-	TRBV10-1	-	TRBJ2-2	TGCGCCAGCAGTAAGTCGACTAGTTCGACGACCGGGGAGCTGTTTTTT	CASSKSTSSTTGELFF
15	TRBD2	TRBV4-1	-	TRBJ2-3	TGCGCCAGCAGCCAAACTAGCGGGAGCTCAGATACGCAGTATTTT	CASSQTSGSSDTQYF
14	TRBD2	TRBV18	-	TRBJ2-7	TGTGCCAGCTCACCGACTAGCGGGTTCTACGAGCAGTACTTC	CASSPTSGFYEQYF
16	-	TRBV24-1	few	TRBJ1-5	TGTGCCACCAGTGATTTGTGGGGGGCGGGGGATCAGCCCCAGCATTTT	CATSDLWGAGDQPQHF
13	TRBD2	TRBV6-5	-	TRBJ2-7	TGTGCCAGCAGACTAGCGGAGCCCTACGAGCAGTACTTC	CASRLAEPYEQYF
18	TRBD2	TRBV3-1/TRBV3-2	-	TRBJ2-7	TGTGCCAGCAGCCAAAGGCATGGGGGGACTAGCGGGAGATACGAGCAGTACTTC	CASSQRHGGTSGRYEQYF
15	TRBD1	TRBV18	-	TRBJ2-7	TGTGCCAGCTCACACGCGGGACAGGGGGCGAAGGAGCAGTACTTC	CASSHAGQGAKEQYF
14	-	TRBV10-2	-	TRBJ2-7	TGCGCCAGCAGTGATCGGACAGACTCCTACGAGCAGTACTTC	CASSDRTDSYEQYF
13	-	TRBV27	-	TRBJ2-7	TGTGCCAGCACCGCTTTAAGCGAGGGCGAGCAGTACTTC	CASTALSEGEQYF